Listed here are 32 T cell receptor beta chains from one sample, sequenced in a study of T-cell reconstitution after alpha-beta-depleted transplantation in children. Unique molecular identifiers were incorporated during preparation of the TCRbeta library. TCRdb used MiXCR to reprocess the PCR reads, holding one entry per CDR3 protein. The sample contains more than 20,000 distinct CDR3 sequences, approximately 10% of which appear only once. Source: PBMCs from the stem cell graft donor, taken from the stem cell graft. The receptors stem from a human donor who donated a stem cell graft to a child with chronic granulomatous disease.

Many counts were recorded for this clonotype. The chain employs TRBV25-1 and TRBJ2-7, with 9 bases lining up with TRBD1. This CDR3 is 14 amino acids long. Germline values: CDR1 MGHDK, CDR2 SYGVNS. V trimming: 3 bases; J trimming: 3 bases; junction bases outside the gene matches: 3. CDR3 nucleotide sequence: TGTGCCAGCAGTGAGAAGACAGGGGGCTACGAGCAGTACTTC. It yields the protein CASSEKTGGYEQYF.

There are many counts of this clonotype. The V call is TRBV2, the J call TRBJ2-7; 8 bases line up with TRBD2. This CDR3 spans 15 amino acids. The germline V gene encodes CDR1 SNHLY and CDR2 FYNNEI. J was trimmed by 2 bases and V by 6 bases; bases with no gene match: 9. CDR3 protein: CASRAISGTAYEQYF. The CDR3 region has the DNA TGTGCCAGCAGGGCCATTAGCGGGACGGCCTACGAGCAGTACTTC.

This clonotype has more than one count but fewer than ten. This chain uses TRBV7-8 with TRBJ2-3; TRBD2 aligns across 14 bases. Germline V gives CDR1 SGHVS, CDR2 FQNEAQ. V shed 5 bases and J 4 bases; nucleotides not matched to a gene: 2. The CDR3 spans 15 residues. The CDR3 region has the DNA TGTGCCAGCAGCCCGGGACTAGCGGGAGCAGATACGCAGTATTTT. Its translation: CASSPGLAGADTQYF.

J is TRBJ2-7 and V is TRBV28, with D unresolved. Germline assignment: CDR1 MDHEN and CDR2 SYDVKM. This CDR3 has 13 residues. V lost 2 bases and J 3 bases, leaving 8 bases between the germline ends. In DNA, the CDR3 is TGTGCCAGCAGTTTAAGAGACTTCTACGAGCAGTACTTC. Its protein product is CASSLRDFYEQYF.

This clonotype has at least ten counts. The rearrangement links TRBV12-3 or TRBV12-4 to TRBJ1-5; D is undetermined. Trimming took off 6 bases at V and 4 bases at J, with 13 bases between the two ends. The length of the CDR3 is 14 residues. The CDR3 DNA sequence: TGTGCCAGCAGCACCGGGCCAGAGAATCAGCCCCAGCATTTT. This translates into CASSTGPENQPQHF.

In its sample, this clonotype was seen many times. The chain has TRBV4-3 and TRBJ2-1, with D possibly matching TRBD1 (6 bases). Germline V gives CDR1 LGHNA, CDR2 YSLEER. V was clipped by 0 bases and J by 8 bases, with 14 bases between them. This CDR3 comprises 15 residues. CDR3 nucleotides: TGCGCCAGCAGCCAAGATGGCCAGGGGAGAGATGAGCAGTTCTTC. This codes for CASSQDGQGRDEQFF.

This clonotype was seen repeatedly, ten times or more. V usage is TRBV12-3 or TRBV12-4 and J usage is TRBJ2-7, with D possibly being TRBD1 (6 bases). This CDR3 comprises 14 residues. V was pared by 6 bases and J by 0 bases, with 12 bases between. In nucleotides, the CDR3 is TGTGCCAGCAGCCGGGGACATAGCTCCTACGAGCAGTACTTC. Translation gives CASSRGHSSYEQYF.

On this clonotype: The junction and the germline gene differ at one end; a read error may be behind it. This chain connects TRBV12-3 or TRBV12-4 to TRBJ1-3, with D possibly matching TRBD1 (5 bases). The CDR3 sequence is 18 residues long. This chain's CDR3 is CAISLPSGTSMSGNTIYF. Here the CDR3 DNA reads TGTGCCATCAGTTTGCCCTCCGGGACTTCGATGTCCGGAAACACCATATATTTT.

This clonotype was picked up many times. V gene TRBV29-1 combines with J gene TRBJ1-2; D perhaps matches TRBD1 (5 bases). The germline CDR1 and CDR2 sequences are SQVTM and ANQGSEA. V was trimmed by 6 bases and J by 3 bases, leaving 14 bases between them. This CDR3 comprises 13 residues. The CDR3 DNA follows: TGCAGCGTGGGGATACAGGAGGACTATGGCTACACCTTC. This codes for CSVGIQEDYGYTF.

This clonotype occurred many times. The V call is TRBV7-2, the J call TRBJ2-1; D is perhaps TRBD1 (6 bases). Trimming left V 2 bases short and J 4 bases short, with 12 bases between. The CDR3 contains 15 residues. The germline gives CDR1 SGHTA, CDR2 FQGNSA. The CDR3 nucleotides read TGTGCCAGCAGCTTATTGTCAGGGGCGTACAATGAGCAGTTCTTC. Its protein is CASSLLSGAYNEQFF.

This clonotype was found many times. The chain recombines TRBV7-9 with TRBJ1-5; 8 bases are a match to TRBD1. Unmatched junction bases numbered 4, after V lost 6 bases and J lost 3 bases. Germline V gene data show CDR1 as SEHNR and CDR2 as FQNEAQ (reference sequence). The CDR3 runs to 14 residues. The CDR3 coding sequence is TGTGCCAGCAGTCCTCAGGGGGCCAATCAGCCCCAGCATTTT. Residues: CASSPQGANQPQHF. Looking up the rest from reference TRBV7-9 and TRBJ1-5 gives the full variable domain: DTGVSQNPRHKITKRGQNVTFRCDPISEHNRLYWYRQTLGQGPEFLTYFQNEAQLEKSRLLSDRFSAERPKGSFSTLEIQRTEQGDSAMYLCASSPQGANQPQHFGDGTRLSIL.

The J gene is TRBJ2-3, the V gene TRBV20-1; 7 positions agree with TRBD1. This CDR3 contains 15 residues. The trim removed 3 bases at V and 5 bases at J, leaving 11 bases unmatched. CDR1 is DFQATT and CDR2 is SNEGSKA in the germline V gene (reference sequence). The CDR3 sequence is CSASWDRPLGDTQYF. In nucleotides, the CDR3 is TGCAGTGCTAGTTGGGACAGACCTTTAGGAGATACGCAGTATTTT.

This clonotype was counted many times. V usage is TRBV30 and J usage is TRBJ2-3; unclear D gene. V shed 3 bases and J shed 0 bases, with 13 bases lying between them. Per the germline V gene, CDR1 is GTSNPN and CDR2 is SVGIG (reference sequence). The CDR3 consists of 15 residues. CDR3 bases: TGTGCCTGGAGCGATCCCGATACTAGCACAGATACGCAGTATTTT. Amino acid sequence: CAWSDPDTSTDTQYF.

This clonotype counts as medium-sized (0.01 to 0.1%). This chain uses TRBV10-3 with TRBJ2-1; 15 bases are a match to TRBD2. The CDR3 loop spans 18 amino acids. The V and J ends lost 6 bases and 0 bases, in that order; junction bases with no gene match: 6. Germline V gives CDR1 ENHRY, CDR2 SYGVKD. The CDR3 loop is CAIRPGTSGGSSYNEQFF. The CDR3 DNA reads as TGTGCCATCAGGCCTGGGACTAGCGGGGGGAGCTCCTACAATGAGCAGTTCTTC.

The table lists this clonotype with many counts. This chain uses TRBV20-1 with TRBJ1-1; D is uncertain. This CDR3 spans 14 amino acids. V dropped 6 bases and J dropped 1 base, with 15 bases sitting between them. Germline V gene sequence: CDR1 DFQATT, CDR2 SNEGSKA (reference sequence). CDR3 sequence reads: CSALWAPANTEAFF. In DNA, the CDR3 is TGCAGTGCACTCTGGGCCCCCGCGAACACTGAAGCTTTCTTT.

This clonotype is medium-sized in the sample. This chain links TRBV20-1 with TRBJ2-5, with 7 bases aligning to TRBD1. V trimming: 0 bases; J trimming: 5 bases; junction bases outside the gene matches: 3. The length of the CDR3 is 13 residues. Germline CDR1 and CDR2: DFQATT and SNEGSKA (reference sequence). The CDR3: CSARDQTGETQYF. The DNA for the CDR3 is TGCAGTGCTAGAGATCAGACAGGGGAGACCCAGTACTTC.

The V and J genes are TRBV15 and TRBJ2-1, with 7 bases fitting TRBD2. Germline CDR1 reads LNHNV; CDR2 reads YYDKDF (reference sequence). V lost 5 bases and J lost 0; bases outside the gene matches: 7. The CDR3 length is 16 residues. CDR3 sequence (DNA): TGTGCCACCAGCGATGGCGGGAGAGGCTCCTACAATGAGCAGTTCTTC. Protein: CATSDGGRGSYNEQFF. Together with reference TRBV15 and TRBJ2-1, the CDR3 gives the full variable domain: DAMVIQNPRYQVTQFGKPVTLSCSQTLNHNVMYWYQQKSSQAPKLLFHYYDKDFNNEADTPDNFQSRRPNTSFCFLDIRSPGLGDTAMYLCATSDGGRGSYNEQFFGPGTRLTVL.

This clonotype was observed many times. The CDR3, as DNA: TGTGCCAGCTCACCACCGGTCGGGACAGGCAGAACTAACTATGGCTACACCTTC. Amino acids: CASSPPVGTGRTNYGYTF. The gene calls are TRBV18 and TRBJ1-2, with 8 bases fitting TRBD1. Germline CDR1 is KGHSH and CDR2 is LQKENI. The CDR3 length is 18 residues. The V and J ends lost 0 bases and 0 bases, in that order; junction bases with no gene match: 9.

This clonotype occurred many times. The chain employs TRBV27 and TRBJ2-7, with D perhaps TRBD1 (7 bases). CDR1 is MNHEY and CDR2 is SMNVEV in the germline V gene (reference sequence). This CDR3 is built from 14 residues. V was shortened by 5 bases and J by 5 bases, with 16 bases between the two germline ends. CDR3 sequence reads: CASSTTGRGDEQYF. Here the CDR3 DNA reads TGTGCCAGCAGTACGACCGGCAGGGGGGACGAGCAGTACTTC.

The chain links TRBV7-8 to TRBJ2-7, with 7 bases that match TRBD1. J lost 0 bases, V lost 5 bases, and 7 bases had no gene match. The germline V gene has CDR1 SGHVS and CDR2 FQNEAQ. The CDR3 loop spans 15 amino acids. Here the CDR3 reads CASSARQGPSYEQYF. CDR3 DNA sequence: TGTGCCAGCAGCGCCCGACAGGGACCCTCCTACGAGCAGTACTTC.

In the case of this clonotype: With a much larger clone just one base away, this may be a read error. The J gene is TRBJ2-4, the V gene TRBV3-1; 10 bases align to TRBD1. The CDR3 is 17 amino acids. Germline V gene lookup returns CDR1 LGHDT and CDR2 YNNKEL (reference sequence). V gave up 10 bases and J gave up 0 bases; unmatched junction bases: 12. The CDR3 here is CATTPTGQGVAKNIQYF. The DNA of the CDR3 is TGTGCCACCACCCCCACCGGACAGGGGGTAGCCAAAAACATTCAGTACTTC.

This clonotype was picked up many times. The V gene is TRBV5-6, the J gene TRBJ2-5, with D perhaps being TRBD1 or TRBD2 (5 bases each). This CDR3 has 13 amino acids. Germline loops: CDR1 SGHDT, CDR2 YYEEEE. Trimming cost V 6 bases and J 7 bases, with 16 bases left between them. CDR3 loop: CASTLVGDRTQYF. The CDR3 nucleotides are TGTGCCAGCACCCTGGTGGGGGATCGGACCCAGTACTTC.

The sample holds many counts of this clonotype. The rearrangement joins TRBV20-1 to TRBJ2-2; D gene ambiguous. V was cut by 6 bases and J by 4 bases, with 6 bases left in between. Germline CDR1 DFQATT, CDR2 SNEGSKA (reference sequence). The CDR3 runs 11 residues. The CDR3 is CSATFTGELFF. Written as DNA, the CDR3 is TGCAGTGCAACTTTCACCGGGGAGCTGTTTTTT.

The table lists this clonotype with many counts. The rearrangement links TRBV12-3 or TRBV12-4 to TRBJ2-2, with 7 bases fitting TRBD2. The CDR3 has 16 amino acids. V lost 6 bases to trimming and J lost 6 bases; unmatched junction nucleotides: 13. For the CDR3, the DNA is TGTGCCAGCAGCGAGACTAGCCTCGGATCTTCCGGGGAGCTGTTTTTT. Protein product: CASSETSLGSSGELFF.

This clonotype showed up many times. The genes are TRBV12-3 or TRBV12-4 and TRBJ1-1; 7 nucleotides agree with TRBD1. The CDR3 is made up of 15 amino acids. Trimming at V came to 1 base and at J to 0 bases, leaving 2 bases not matched to a gene. As DNA, the CDR3 is TGTGCCAGCAGTTTAGGACAGGGCCTGAACACTGAAGCTTTCTTT. Its translation: CASSLGQGLNTEAFF.

At least ten counts were recorded for this clonotype. The chain is built from TRBV12-3 or TRBV12-4 and TRBJ2-7; 7 bases fit TRBD2. V shed 3 bases and J 5 bases; nucleotides not matched to a gene: 4. The CDR3 has 13 amino acids. The CDR3 spells CASSFPGGDEQYF. DNA of the CDR3: TGTGCCAGCAGTTTTCCGGGGGGAGACGAGCAGTACTTC.

This clonotype was observed many times. The CDR3 protein is CASSYSPGTGGYEQYF. In DNA form, the CDR3 reads TGTGCCAGCAGCTATTCGCCCGGGACAGGAGGCTACGAGCAGTACTTC. The chain combines TRBV7-2 with TRBJ2-7; 8 bases line up with TRBD1. The CDR3 totals 16 residues. Per germline, CDR1 SGHTA and CDR2 FQGNSA. After removal of 4 bases from V and 3 bases from J, the junction contained 11 bases not matched to a gene.

This clonotype occurred a few times. CDR3 in DNA: TGCGCCAGCAGCTTGGGACTAGCACCTTACAATGAGCAGTTCTTC. This translates into CASSLGLAPYNEQFF. The chain combines TRBV5-1 with TRBJ2-1, with 7 bases that match TRBD2. Germline loops: CDR1 SGHRS, CDR2 YFSETQ. V shed 0 bases and J 4 bases; nucleotides not matched to a gene: 4. CDR3 length: 15 amino acids. The whole variable domain, filled in from reference TRBV5-1 and TRBJ2-1, reads KAGVTQTPRYLIKTRGQQVTLSCSPISGHRSVSWYQQTPGQGLQFLFEYFSETQRNKGNFPGRFSGRQFSNSRSEMNVSTLELGDSALYLCASSLGLAPYNEQFFGPGTRLTVL.

This clonotype was picked up many times. The chain combines TRBV27 with TRBJ1-6; tentative D call: TRBD1 (5 bases). CDR1 is MNHEY and CDR2 is SMNVEV in the germline V gene (reference sequence). The CDR3 covers 14 residues. The germline V and J ends were trimmed by 6 bases and 6 bases, with 12 bases remaining between them. CDR3 coding DNA: TGTGCCAGCAGCCCAGGGCAGTTTAATTCACCCCTCCACTTT. Protein: CASSPGQFNSPLHF.

Ten or more counts support this clonotype. The V and J genes are TRBV19 and TRBJ2-2; no clear D. This CDR3 has 14 residues. V was clipped by 2 bases and J by 10 bases, with 14 bases between them. Germline CDR1 and CDR2: LNHDA and SQIVND (reference sequence). This chain's CDR3 is CASSIYRPPEELFF. In nucleotides, the CDR3 is TGTGCCAGTAGTATATATCGGCCACCGGAGGAGCTGTTTTTT.

This clonotype qualifies as medium-sized (0.01 to 0.1%). V gene TRBV20-1 combines with J gene TRBJ1-2, with a possible D match to TRBD1 (6 bases). CDR3 length: 13 amino acids. Germline V lookup: CDR1 DFQATT, CDR2 SNEGSKA (reference sequence). Trimming removed 2 bases from V and 4 bases from J, with 11 bases in between. Written as DNA, the CDR3 is TGCAGTGCTAGACACAGGGACTTCTATGGCTACACCTTC. Its protein is CSARHRDFYGYTF.

This clonotype was recorded many times. V is TRBV11-2 and J is TRBJ2-2, with D perhaps matching TRBD1 (5 bases). Deletions cut 9 bases from V and 4 bases from J, with 15 bases between. The germline V gene encodes CDR1 SGHAT and CDR2 FQNNGV. This CDR3 has 14 residues. CDR3 nucleotide sequence: TGTGCCAGTCCCCCCCAGGGCTTCACCGGGGAGCTGTTTTTT. This sequence encodes CASPPQGFTGELFF.